The subject of this entry is one T cell receptor beta chain. Its antigen is not known. This record belongs to a study of CD8 T cells in ankylosing spondylitis. General study points: A motif of eight highly homologous TCR beta variants was seen as apparently characteristic of ankylosing spondylitis blood.

TCRdb recomputed calls from the 5' RACE reads with MiXCR, one row per CDR3 protein. The sample shows roughly 700,000 distinct CDR3 sequences, 15% to 20% of them seen only once. This CDR3 contains 17 residues. V trimming: 5 bases; J trimming: 5 bases; junction bases outside the gene matches: 10. The germline gives CDR1 LGHNT, CDR2 FRNRAP. This chain links TRBV12-5 with TRBJ2-2, with 11 bases that match TRBD2. This TCR came from a male donor with ankylosing spondylitis. Material: blood, either unsorted or a sorted T cell fraction (not recorded which). DNA of the CDR3: TGTGCTAGTGGTCAAACCGGGACTAGCGGAGCGACCGGGGAGCTGTTTTTT. It yields the protein CASGQTGTSGATGELFF.